The 22 T cell receptor beta chains below come from one sample, sequenced in a study of siplizumab effects on memory and regulatory T cells (dated by TCRdb to between 2018 and 2020). Preparation of the library involved the immunoSEQ multiplex PCR assay. Imported from immuneACCESS, the table was reduced by TCRdb to in-frame sequences with V and J called. These copies leave out some clones; in studies compared against another copy, an unresolved V gene accounts for under half, and the cause of the remainder is not known. Within this sample are approximately 98,000 clones, with roughly 94% of them counted one time only. The top ten clones comprise approximately 1.4% of the sample. The specimen sequenced was non-Treg CD4+ T cells sorted from blood. Explained via the paper, the cell subset or site label denotes: FACS-sorted unstimulated CD4+ non-regulatory T cells. These receptors came from a human donor in good health.

The chain carries TRBV11-2 and TRBJ2-1; TRBD2 is a possible D gene (5 bases). Germline assignment: CDR1 SGHAT and CDR2 FQNNGV. Trimming stripped 2 bases from V and 10 bases from J, with 12 bases between. The CDR3 length is 13 residues. CDR3 in amino acids: CASSLSRGVEQFF. The CDR3 coding sequence is TGTGCCAGCAGCTTAAGTCGGGGTGTCGAGCAGTTCTTC.

This clone was seen only once. J is TRBJ1-1 and V is TRBV4-1; no clear D gene. Per the germline V gene, CDR1 is MGHRA and CDR2 is YSYEKL. The CDR3 is 14 amino acids. The germline V and J ends were trimmed by 5 bases and 0 bases, with 10 bases remaining between them. The CDR3: CASSFRALNTEAFF. CDR3 bases: TGCGCCAGCAGCTTCCGGGCGTTGAACACTGAAGCTTTCTTT.

This chain uses TRBV11-2 with TRBJ1-3; D perhaps matches TRBD1 (5 bases). Germline values: CDR1 SGHAT, CDR2 FQNNGV. The V end lost 6 bases, the J end lost 3 bases, and 15 bases lay between the germline ends. The CDR3 contains 15 residues. The CDR3 loop reads CASRRTPGYGNTIYF. For the CDR3, the DNA is TGTGCCAGCAGGAGGACACCTGGATATGGAAACACCATATATTTT.

The V and J genes are TRBV7-6 and TRBJ2-7, with a possible D match to TRBD1 (6 bases). The CDR3 sequence is 14 residues long. Deletions cut 1 base from V and 5 bases from J, with 12 bases between. Germline V gene data show CDR1 as SGHVS and CDR2 as FNYEAQ. The CDR3 here is CASSLGTGIDEQYF. CDR3 in DNA: TGTGCCAGCAGCTTAGGAACAGGGATCGACGAGCAGTACTTC.

This clone was picked up one time. This chain uses TRBV25-1 with TRBJ2-7; possibly TRBD2 for D (5 bases). CDR1 MGHDK and CDR2 SYGVNS come from the germline V gene. Trimming cost V 4 bases and J 3 bases, with 10 bases left between them. The CDR3 is 13 amino acids. The CDR3: CASSGYTSYEQYF. The CDR3 bases are TGTGCCAGCAGTGGATATACTAGCTACGAGCAGTACTTC.

The J gene is TRBJ1-2, the V gene TRBV27; unclear D gene. The CDR3 is made up of 14 amino acids. CDR1 MNHEY and CDR2 SMNVEV come from the germline V gene (reference sequence). Trimming shortened V by 8 bases and J by 8 bases, and 21 bases separated the two germline ends. The CDR3 reads CASRTGPTFGGYTF. CDR3 nucleotides: TGTGCCAGCCGGACGGGCCCTACGTTTGGGGGCTACACCTTC.

This clone turned up a few times. The rearrangement joins TRBV28 to TRBJ2-1, with TRBD2 as a possible D gene (5 bases). This CDR3 contains 13 residues. The germline V and J ends were trimmed by 7 bases and 5 bases, with 12 bases remaining between them. Germline values: CDR1 MDHEN, CDR2 SYDVKM. As DNA, the CDR3 is TGTGCCAGCAATGAGGGATTTAACAATGAGCAGTTCTTC. This sequence encodes CASNEGFNNEQFF.

The DNA for the CDR3 is TGTGCCAGCAGCCAAGGACGGACTCTTTCTTGGGAGACCCAGTACTTC. Translated, it gives CASSQGRTLSWETQYF. The chain employs TRBV14 and TRBJ2-5, with D perhaps matching TRBD2 (5 bases). This CDR3 comprises 16 residues. Germline CDR1 and CDR2: SGHDN and FVKESK. Trimming pared 1 base from V and 5 bases from J, leaving 17 bases between.

The V and J genes are TRBV6-5 and TRBJ2-7, with 7 bases that match TRBD1. The CDR3 has 14 amino acids. In germline, CDR1 is MNHEY, CDR2 SVGAGI. V lost 4 bases to trimming and J lost 7 bases; unmatched junction nucleotides: 10. CDR3 bases: TGTGCCAGCAGTTCCACAGGGGTCCCCTGGGAGCAGTACTTC. Protein: CASSSTGVPWEQYF.

The rearrangement links TRBV7-2 to TRBJ2-2; the match to TRBD1 covers 10 bases. The CDR3 sequence is 15 residues long. Germline V gene sequence: CDR1 SGHTA, CDR2 FQGNSA. J was trimmed by 7 bases and V by 5 bases; bases with no gene match: 7. For the CDR3, the DNA is TGTGCCAGCAGCAGAGAGACAGGGGGCATCGGGGAGCTGTTTTTT. Translating gives CASSRETGGIGELFF.

This clone was seen just once. The V call is TRBV11-2, the J call TRBJ2-1; perhaps TRBD1 as D (6 bases). Looked up from germline, CDR1 is SGHAT and CDR2 is FQNNGV. Trimming took 5 bases from V and 2 from J, leaving 13 bases between them. This CDR3 contains 15 residues. The CDR3 nucleotides read TGTGCCAGCAGCCCTAGGACAGTGACCTACAATGAGCAGTTCTTC. Residues: CASSPRTVTYNEQFF.

This clone was seen a single time. This sequence joins TRBV7-9 and TRBJ2-5; D remains ambiguous. V lost 1 base and J 8 bases, leaving 11 bases between the germline ends. CDR1 is SEHNR, CDR2 FQNEAQ, per germline (reference sequence). The CDR3 loop spans 13 amino acids. Written as DNA, the CDR3 is TGTGCCAGCAGCTTAGATGTGAGGTCAACCCAGTACTTC. Its protein is CASSLDVRSTQYF.

This rearrangement joins TRBV7-9 to TRBJ2-5; D might be TRBD2 (5 bases). The ends were cut back, 1 base at V and 4 bases at J, with 13 bases in the middle. From germline, CDR1 is SEHNR and CDR2 FQNEAQ (reference sequence). CDR3 length: 15 amino acids. CDR3 sequence reads: CASSLGGLVGETQYF. The CDR3 DNA reads TGTGCCAGCAGCTTAGGAGGGCTCGTGGGAGAGACCCAGTACTTC.

The chain joins TRBV5-8 to TRBJ2-3; a weak D match, TRBD2 (6 bases). Per germline, CDR1 SGHTS and CDR2 YDEGEE. The ends were cut back, 4 bases at V and 3 bases at J, with 15 bases in the middle. The CDR3 spans 15 residues. CDR3 coding DNA: TGTGCCAGCAGCGCGCGGGGCGCTGGGACAGATACGCAGTATTTT. Residues: CASSARGAGTDTQYF. The whole variable domain, filled in from reference TRBV5-8 and TRBJ2-3, reads EAGVTQSPTHLIKTRGQQATLRCSPISGHTSVYWYQQALGLGLQFLLWYDEGEERNRGNFPPRFSGRQFPNYSSELNVNALELEDSALYLCASSARGAGTDTQYFGPGTRLTVL.

This chain joins TRBV9 and TRBJ2-1; no clear D gene. Trimming stripped 3 bases from V and 0 bases from J, with 13 bases between. The CDR3 runs to 16 residues. The germline V gene encodes CDR1 SGDLS and CDR2 YYNGEE. CDR3 nucleotides: TGTGCCAGCAGCGGTCTCGGGCGGAGCTCCTACAATGAGCAGTTCTTC. Its protein product is CASSGLGRSSYNEQFF.

This clone was seen at least ten times. The CDR3 sequence is CASSLSAGGYEQYF. The CDR3 DNA follows: TGCGCCAGCAGCTTGTCCGCGGGAGGCTACGAGCAGTACTTC. The rearrangement uses TRBV5-1 and TRBJ2-7, with TRBD2 matching over 8 bases. Germline V gene lookup returns CDR1 SGHRS and CDR2 YFSETQ. V lost 1 base to trimming and J lost 3 bases; unmatched junction nucleotides: 3. The CDR3 has 14 amino acids.

The rearrangement joins TRBV30 to TRBJ1-5; D might be TRBD1 (5 bases). Germline V CDR1 and CDR2: GTSNPN, SVGIG (reference sequence). V lost 2 bases and J 16 bases, leaving 18 bases between the germline ends. This CDR3 has 12 residues. CDR3 loop: CAWSQRGGEGHF. CDR3 bases: TGTGCCTGGAGTCAACGAGGAGGGGAGGGACATTTT.

This rearrangement joins TRBV30 to TRBJ2-2; 7 nucleotides agree with TRBD1. Trimming cost V 6 bases and J 5 bases; bases outside gene matches: 15. Germline V lookup: CDR1 GTSNPN, CDR2 SVGIG (reference sequence). CDR3 length: 16 residues. The CDR3 DNA reads as TGTGCCTGCCCGGGACAGACCTACCCGGGGACCGGGGAGCTGTTTTTT. It is translated as CACPGQTYPGTGELFF.

DNA for the CDR3: TGTGCCAGCAGGAGACAGGGGGCCACTGAAGCTTTCTTT. It codes for CASRRQGATEAFF. The chain combines TRBV11-2 with TRBJ1-1; 10 bases fit TRBD1. This CDR3 comprises 13 residues. With 6 bases clipped from V and 4 bases from J, the junction kept 2 bases outside the gene matches. CDR1 is SGHAT and CDR2 is FQNNGV in the germline V gene.

The chain carries TRBV9 and TRBJ2-2; TRBD1 agrees at 8 bases. CDR1 and CDR2 (germline): SGDLS, YYNGEE. Unmatched junction bases numbered 9, after V lost 7 bases and J lost 4 bases. The CDR3 length is 15 residues. The CDR3 is CASDRQGSGTGELFF. The CDR3 DNA reads TGTGCCAGCGACAGACAGGGGTCTGGCACCGGGGAGCTGTTTTTT.

CDR3 sequence reads: CSVSGLAGGPAYNEQFF. DNA for the CDR3: TGCAGCGTCTCGGGACTAGCGGGAGGTCCGGCCTACAATGAGCAGTTCTTC. The V and J genes are TRBV29-1 and TRBJ2-1; TRBD2 aligns across 15 bases. This CDR3 spans 17 amino acids. V was clipped by 6 bases and J by 2 bases; unmatched bases: 8. Germline V CDR1 and CDR2: SQVTM, ANQGSEA.

The chain uses TRBV27 and TRBJ2-7; 10 bases match TRBD2. This CDR3 region has 15 residues. The V segment lost 8 bases and the J segment 3 bases; nucleotides outside the gene matches: 10. Germline CDR1 MNHEY, CDR2 SMNVEV (reference sequence). The DNA of the CDR3 is TGTGCCAGCCTAGAGCTGGCTAGCGGGAGCTACGAGCAGTACTTC. Translating it yields CASLELASGSYEQYF.